Presented here are 20 T cell receptor beta chains from one specimen sequenced in a study of cytomegalovirus exposure and HLA in healthy donors. Both 60 Vbeta primers and 13 Jbeta primers went into the PCR. Only in-frame clones appear in the TCRdb table, and some are missing; sequencing was by immunoSEQ multiplex PCR. The sample records tens of thousands of clones, about three quarters being singletons. The sequenced sample was PBMCs. The receptor set was obtained from a male donor in good health and CMV-seropositive.

This chain connects TRBV11-1 to TRBJ2-5, with 11 bases fitting TRBD2. CDR1 SGHAT and CDR2 FQDESV come from the germline V gene (reference sequence). The CDR3 has 16 amino acids. J gave up 3 bases and V 3 bases, and 6 bases lay outside the gene matches. The CDR3 here is CASSFRLAGLKETQYF. The CDR3 coding sequence is TGTGCCAGCAGCTTCCGACTAGCGGGGCTAAAAGAGACCCAGTACTTC.

This clone was counted only a few times. CDR3 in DNA: TGTGCCAGCAGATCGACAGGGGAAAGAAACACCATATATTTT. This translates into CASRSTGERNTIYF. V gene TRBV6-5 combines with J gene TRBJ1-3, with TRBD1 matching 8 bases. From germline, CDR1 is MNHEY and CDR2 SVGAGI. V lost 6 bases and J lost 5; bases outside the gene matches: 6. This CDR3 has 14 residues.

The rearrangement joins TRBV5-1 to TRBJ2-2; D is undetermined. The CDR3 extends over 14 amino acids. CDR1 is SGHRS and CDR2 is YFSETQ in the germline V gene. Trimming pared 1 base from V and 1 base from J, leaving 5 bases between. The CDR3 bases are TGCGCCAGCAGCTTGAACAGGAACACCGGGGAGCTGTTTTTT. Its translation: CASSLNRNTGELFF. Based on the CDR3 plus reference TRBV5-1 and TRBJ2-2, the full variable domain is KAGVTQTPRYLIKTRGQQVTLSCSPISGHRSVSWYQQTPGQGLQFLFEYFSETQRNKGNFPGRFSGRQFSNSRSEMNVSTLELGDSALYLCASSLNRNTGELFFGEGSRLTVL.

The chain combines TRBV30 with TRBJ2-7; 9 bases align to TRBD1. The ends lost 5 bases at V and 0 bases at J; junction bases unmatched: 8. From germline, CDR1 is GTSNPN and CDR2 SVGIG (reference sequence). The CDR3 consists of 15 residues. DNA for the CDR3: TGTGCCTGGGGGTCGGGACAGGGAAGCTCCTACGAGCAGTACTTC. Its protein is CAWGSGQGSSYEQYF.

The rearrangement joins TRBV7-2 to TRBJ1-6, with D unclear. Germline CDR1 SGHTA, CDR2 FQGNSA. This CDR3 spans 14 amino acids. V shed 4 bases and J shed 7 bases, with 11 bases lying between them. CDR3 coding DNA: TGTGCCAGCAGCTCAGGTGGATCCAATTCACCCCTCCACTTT. The encoded protein is CASSSGGSNSPLHF. Full variable domain (outside the CDR3, taken from reference TRBV7-2 and TRBJ1-6): GAGVSQSPSNKVTEKGKDVELRCDPISGHTALYWYRQSLGQGLEFLIYFQGNSAPDKSGLPSDRFSAERTGGSVSTLTIQRTQQEDSAVYLCASSSGGSNSPLHFGNGTRLTVT.

Only a few counts were recorded for this clone. The rearrangement uses TRBV2 and TRBJ1-5; 10 bases agree with TRBD1. V lost 6 bases and J lost 7; bases outside the gene matches: 12. The CDR3 totals 16 residues. The germline V gene encodes CDR1 SNHLY and CDR2 FYNNEI. CDR3 nucleotide sequence: TGTGCCAGCAGCCTCGGCAAGACAGGGGGCGGGCAGCCCCAGCATTTT. Amino acid sequence: CASSLGKTGGGQPQHF. Complete variable domain (other parts from reference TRBV2 and TRBJ1-5): EPEVTQTPSHQVTQMGQEVILRCVPISNHLYFYWYRQILGQKVEFLVSFYNNEISEKSEIFDDQFSVERPDGSNFTLKIRSTKLEDSAMYFCASSLGKTGGGQPQHFGDGTRLSIL.

The V call is TRBV6-5, the J call TRBJ1-6, with D unclear. The CDR3 runs to 15 residues. Germline V gene lookup returns CDR1 MNHEY and CDR2 SVGAGI. V was cut by 6 bases and J by 6 bases, with 15 bases left in between. The CDR3 reads CASSRSGPSNSPLHF. The CDR3 nucleotides are TGTGCCAGCAGCCGCAGTGGTCCATCTAATTCACCCCTCCACTTT.

This clone was picked up one time. The rearrangement uses TRBV10-3 and TRBJ2-2; D might be TRBD1 (8 bases). V lost 8 bases, J lost 7 bases, and 17 bases lay in between. The CDR3 extends over 14 amino acids. CDR1 and CDR2 (germline): ENHRY, SYGVKD. CDR3 amino acids: CAIGQGPGGGELFF. CDR3 DNA: TGTGCCATCGGACAGGGTCCGGGGGGCGGGGAGCTGTTTTTT.

V is TRBV11-2 and J is TRBJ2-7, with D tentatively TRBD1 (6 bases). CDR1 is SGHAT and CDR2 is FQNNGV in the germline V gene. This CDR3 has 14 residues. V was clipped by 5 bases and J by 2 bases, with 13 bases between them. Here the CDR3 DNA reads TGTGCCAGCAGCCCCGGGACAAAGGCCTACGAGCAGTACTTC. This translates into CASSPGTKAYEQYF.

The chain links TRBV19 to TRBJ1-5; 7 bases map to TRBD1. In germline, CDR1 is LNHDA, CDR2 SQIVND (reference sequence). The CDR3 runs to 17 residues. Unmatched junction bases numbered 18, after V lost 7 bases and J lost 6 bases. The CDR3 spells CASMAAQTGKRRQPQHF. CDR3 DNA: TGTGCCAGTATGGCCGCTCAGACAGGGAAACGCCGTCAGCCCCAGCATTTT.

V is TRBV10-1 and J is TRBJ2-7; maybe TRBD2 (6 bases). CDR1 is WNHNN and CDR2 is SYGVQD in the germline V gene (reference sequence). This CDR3 is built from 12 residues. The ends were cut back, 6 bases at V and 6 bases at J, with 12 bases in the middle. The CDR3 bases are TGCGCCAGCAGCCGGCGGGGAGCCGAGCAGTACTTC. Residues: CASSRRGAEQYF.

The V gene is TRBV5-1, the J gene TRBJ2-7, with TRBD1 matching over 10 bases. The V segment lost 5 bases and the J segment 3 bases; nucleotides outside the gene matches: 8. The CDR3 is 15 residues long. Germline CDR1 is SGHRS and CDR2 is YFSETQ. CDR3 nucleotides: TGCGCCAGCAGGACGGGACAGGGGTCACTCTACGAGCAGTACTTC. It yields the protein CASRTGQGSLYEQYF.

The chain joins TRBV5-1 to TRBJ2-1; TRBD1 matches 7 bases. In germline, CDR1 is SGHRS, CDR2 YFSETQ. The trim removed 4 bases at V and 0 bases at J, leaving 7 bases unmatched. The CDR3 has 16 amino acids. Here the CDR3 reads CASSLTTGNSYNEQFF. DNA of the CDR3: TGCGCCAGCAGCCTAACGACAGGGAACTCCTACAATGAGCAGTTCTTC.

The CDR3 reads CAWKAGSVGTGELFF. In DNA, the CDR3 is TGTGCCTGGAAGGCAGGGTCGGTTGGTACCGGGGAGCTGTTTTTT. The chain joins TRBV30 to TRBJ2-2; D perhaps matches TRBD1 (5 bases). The germline V gene encodes CDR1 GTSNPN and CDR2 SVGIG (reference sequence). CDR3 size: 15 residues. Deletions cut 4 bases from V and 5 bases from J, with 17 bases between.

The V gene is TRBV2, the J gene TRBJ2-1, with 7 bases fitting TRBD2. The junction had 6 bases not matched to a gene; V was cut back by 2 bases and J by 5 bases. CDR3 length equals 15 residues. The V gene's germline CDR1 is SNHLY and CDR2 FYNNEI. The CDR3 loop reads CASSEQGGSHNEQFF. The DNA for the CDR3 is TGTGCCAGCAGTGAACAAGGCGGGAGCCACAATGAGCAGTTCTTC.

The chain joins TRBV11-2 to TRBJ2-7; TRBD1 matches 8 bases. Germline CDR1 is SGHAT and CDR2 is FQNNGV. This CDR3 comprises 16 residues. V shed 1 base, J shed 4 bases, and the junction held 9 bases outside the gene matches. The CDR3 reads CASSLGGGRGLYEQYF. The DNA of the CDR3 is TGTGCCAGCAGCTTAGGGGGTGGCAGGGGGCTATACGAGCAGTACTTC. Combining the CDR3 with reference TRBV11-2 and TRBJ2-7 gives the whole variable domain EAGVAQSPRYKIIEKRQSVAFWCNPISGHATLYWYQQILGQGPKLLIQFQNNGVVDDSQLPKDRFSAERLKGVDSTLKIQPAKLEDSAVYLCASSLGGGRGLYEQYFGPGTRLTVT.

This clone was detected only a few times. The chain's CDR3 is CASGRSSSTDTQYF. CDR3 nucleotide sequence: TGCGCCAGCGGAAGGAGCTCTAGCACAGATACGCAGTATTTT. The V and J genes are TRBV5-1 and TRBJ2-3; no definite D call. The ends were cut back, 7 bases at V and 0 bases at J, with 12 bases in the middle. CDR3 length equals 14 residues. Germline lookup yields CDR1 SGHRS and CDR2 YFSETQ.

V usage is TRBV7-9 and J usage is TRBJ2-3; possible D gene TRBD2, 5 bases. CDR3 length: 14 residues. CDR1 is SEHNR, CDR2 FQNEAQ, per germline (reference sequence). V was cut by 1 base and J by 7 bases, with 12 bases left in between. In nucleotides, the CDR3 is TGTGCCAGCAGCTTAGTACTAGTGCCTTATACGCAGTATTTT. Protein product: CASSLVLVPYTQYF.

V and J are TRBV2 and TRBJ2-7, with TRBD1 matching 10 bases. CDR1 and CDR2 (germline): SNHLY, FYNNEI. The V gene end was trimmed by 5 bases and the J gene end by 6 bases; junction bases not matched to a gene: 13. The CDR3 totals 16 residues. CDR3 sequence: CASSTSTGTGVREQYF. The DNA of the CDR3 is TGTGCCAGCAGTACGTCTACCGGGACAGGGGTTCGCGAGCAGTACTTC.

V is TRBV7-3 and J is TRBJ2-1; TRBD2 might be the D (6 bases). Trimming cost V 4 bases and J 8 bases, with 18 bases left between them. This CDR3 region has 15 residues. Germline lookup yields CDR1 SGHTA and CDR2 FQGTGA. The CDR3 here is CASSSLGLRGDEQFF. The CDR3 bases are TGTGCCAGCAGCTCGCTGGGACTGCGGGGCGATGAGCAGTTCTTC.